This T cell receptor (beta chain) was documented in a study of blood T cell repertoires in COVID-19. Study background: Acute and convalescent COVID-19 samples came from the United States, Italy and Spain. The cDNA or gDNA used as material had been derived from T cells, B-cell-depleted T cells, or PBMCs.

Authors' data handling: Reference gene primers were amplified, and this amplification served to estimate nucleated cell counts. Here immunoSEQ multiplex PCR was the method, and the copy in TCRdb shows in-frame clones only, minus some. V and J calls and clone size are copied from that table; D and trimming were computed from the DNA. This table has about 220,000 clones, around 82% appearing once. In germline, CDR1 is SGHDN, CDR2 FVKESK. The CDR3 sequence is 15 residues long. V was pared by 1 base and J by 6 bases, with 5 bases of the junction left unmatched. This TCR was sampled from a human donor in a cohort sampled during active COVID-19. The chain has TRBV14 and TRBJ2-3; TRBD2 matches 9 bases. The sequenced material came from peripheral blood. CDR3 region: CASSQVGLAPDTQYF. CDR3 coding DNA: TGTGCCAGCAGCCAAGTGGGACTAGCCCCCGATACGCAGTATTTT.